In its sample, the clone carrying this TCR beta chain was seen a few times. The data belong to a study of T cell changes during pregnancy in multiple sclerosis. Clones were read by immunoSEQ multiplex PCR, and TCRdb kept only the in-frame ones, dropping some. The profile shows tens of thousands of clones, about 92% of them singletons. The CDR3 is 11 amino acids. Trimming shortened V by 1 base and J by 11 bases, and 8 bases separated the two germline ends. Germline V CDR1 and CDR2: SGHTA, FQGNSA. The TCR originated in a female donor with multiple sclerosis, enrolled in a pregnancy study. The V gene is TRBV7-2, the J gene TRBJ1-1; D call uncertain. Material: peripheral blood, obtained in the second trimester of pregnancy. CDR3 sequence (DNA): TGTGCCAGCAGCTTAGAATCTGTGGCTTTCTTT. The encoded protein is CASSLESVAFF. The full variable domain, rest sourced from reference TRBV7-2 and TRBJ1-1, is GAGVSQSPSNKVTEKGKDVELRCDPISGHTALYWYRQSLGQGLEFLIYFQGNSAPDKSGLPSDRFSAERTGGSVSTLTIQRTQQEDSAVYLCASSLESVAFFGQGTRLTVV.